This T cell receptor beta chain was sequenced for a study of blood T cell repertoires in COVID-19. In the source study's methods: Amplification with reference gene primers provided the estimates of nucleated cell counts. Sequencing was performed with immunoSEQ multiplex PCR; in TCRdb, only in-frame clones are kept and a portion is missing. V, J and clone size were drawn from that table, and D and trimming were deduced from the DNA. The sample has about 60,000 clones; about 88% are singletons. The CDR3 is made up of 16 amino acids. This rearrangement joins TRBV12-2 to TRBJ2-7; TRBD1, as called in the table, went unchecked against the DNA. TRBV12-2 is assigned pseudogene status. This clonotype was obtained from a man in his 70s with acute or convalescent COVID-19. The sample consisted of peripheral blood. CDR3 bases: TGTGCAAGTCGCTTAGCTTATCGGCAGGGGAGTCACGAGCAGTACTTC. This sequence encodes CASRLAYRQGSHEQYF.